The entry below gives a single TCR beta chain sequence along with its context. Its antigen is not identified. Looked up from germline, CDR1 is SNHLY and CDR2 is FYNNEI. This CDR3 is 13 amino acids long. V was pared by 9 bases and J by 6 bases, with 9 bases of the junction left unmatched. This record comes from a study of cytomegalovirus exposure and HLA in healthy donors. The primer mix had 60 Vbeta and 13 Jbeta primers. TCRdb's copy holds only in-frame clones and misses some; the assay was immunoSEQ multiplex PCR. The sample shows approximately 150,000 clones, 77% of them seen only once. Study-wide points: An Asian-associated ancestry cluster reportedly showed fewer N-insertions than the approximately 650-donor mean in a later analysis. TCR association rates varied by HLA locus in a later analysis, with DRB1 highest and HLA-C lowest. Specificity of three CMV-associated chains for CMV antigens was verified in vitro. Cytomegalovirus-associated TCR beta chains were listed, numbering 164.

The specimen sequenced was PBMCs. This clonotype was obtained from a woman aged 30 to 39 in good health and CMV-seropositive. This chain links TRBV2 with TRBJ1-2; 8 nucleotides agree with TRBD1. This chain's CDR3 is CASLKDRDNGYTF. The CDR3 DNA reads TGTGCCAGTTTAAAGGACAGGGATAATGGCTACACCTTC.